Each of the 10 T cell receptor beta chains below was sequenced from the same sample in a study of T cells in Graves' hyperthyroidism and ophthalmopathy. Amplification of TCR beta CDR3 regions was performed using RNA transcripts as template. The HTBI primer set served for first-round RT-PCR of the TCR CDR3. MiXCR, applied by TCRdb to the multiplex PCR reads, yields one record per CDR3 protein. The sample shows roughly 710,000 distinct CDR3 sequences, roughly a third of them seen only once. Sample: blood. Receptor source: a woman aged 40 to 50 with Graves' hyperthyroidism.

The gene calls are TRBV6-5 and TRBJ1-4, with D hard to call. From germline, CDR1 is MNHEY and CDR2 SVGAGI. V was shortened by 2 bases and J by 6 bases, with 10 bases between the two germline ends. The CDR3 is 14 amino acids. This CDR3 is CASSYTAGHEKLFF. For the CDR3, the DNA is TGTGCCAGCAGTTACACGGCAGGACATGAAAAACTGTTTTTT.

V usage is TRBV20-1 and J usage is TRBJ2-3; no reliable D call. Germline lookup yields CDR1 DFQATT and CDR2 SNEGSKA (reference sequence). The CDR3 sequence is 13 residues long. Trimming pared 0 bases from V and 3 bases from J, leaving 7 bases between. CDR3 region: CSARDMGTDTQYF. The CDR3, as DNA: TGCAGTGCTAGAGATATGGGAACAGATACGCAGTATTTT.

This clonotype has ten or more counts. The chain couples TRBV6-4 to TRBJ1-2; no firm D call. Trimming stripped 0 bases from V and 8 bases from J, with 7 bases between. The CDR3 is 12 residues long. The germline V gene has CDR1 MRHNA and CDR2 SNTAGT. CDR3 amino acids: CASSDSWGGYTF. CDR3 sequence (DNA): TGTGCCAGCAGTGACTCGTGGGGAGGCTACACCTTC.

In DNA form, the CDR3 reads TGCGCCAGCAGTCATAGACAGGGGTCCGACGAGCAGTACTTC. Translated: CASSHRQGSDEQYF. The rearrangement links TRBV4-1 to TRBJ2-7, with 8 nucleotides matching TRBD1. CDR3 length: 14 amino acids. Germline V gene sequence: CDR1 MGHRA, CDR2 YSYEKL. With 6 bases clipped from V and 5 bases from J, the junction kept 9 bases outside the gene matches.

The gene calls are TRBV7-2 and TRBJ1-5; TRBD1 matches at 8 bases. V dropped 5 bases and J dropped 4; count of bases not matched to a gene: 4. The germline gives CDR1 SGHTA, CDR2 FQGNSA. This CDR3 region has 14 residues. CDR3 in amino acids: CASSVRQGNQPQHF. The CDR3 coding sequence is TGTGCCAGCAGCGTTCGACAGGGGAATCAGCCCCAGCATTTT.

Of note for this clonotype: The CDR3 does not close with the conserved phenylalanine or tryptophan, likely indicating a read error. The chain is built from TRBV29-1 and TRBJ2-7, with 8 bases that match TRBD1. In germline, CDR1 is SQVTM, CDR2 ANQGSEA. The CDR3 has 15 residues. The ends lost 0 bases at V and 1 base at J; junction bases unmatched: 5. In DNA form, the CDR3 reads TGCAGCGTTGAAGACGACAGGGGCGCTTCCTACGAGCAGTACCTC. Protein sequence: CSVEDDRGASYEQYL.

This clonotype was found many times. The gene calls are TRBV10-3 and TRBJ2-7, with TRBD1 identical over 9 bases. Unmatched junction bases numbered 9, after V lost 6 bases and J lost 6 bases. This CDR3 has 14 residues. Germline loops: CDR1 ENHRY, CDR2 SYGVKD. DNA of the CDR3: TGTGCCATCAGAGCTGACAGGGGGGGGGGCGAGCAGTACTTC. It yields the protein CAIRADRGGGEQYF.

This clonotype was detected many times. V usage is TRBV9 and J usage is TRBJ1-2; D ambiguous. From germline, CDR1 is SGDLS and CDR2 YYNGEE. Trimming pared 0 bases from V and 3 bases from J, leaving 12 bases between. This CDR3 comprises 15 residues. The CDR3 bases are TGTGCCAGCAGCGTAGCTACGACATCTTACTATGGCTACACCTTC. Protein: CASSVATTSYYGYTF.

This clonotype was observed many times. V and J are TRBV12-3 or TRBV12-4 and TRBJ1-2, with D tentatively TRBD1 (5 bases). Trimming took 4 bases from V and 3 from J, leaving 9 bases between them. This CDR3 has 13 residues. This chain's CDR3 is CASSSGAYYGYTF. DNA of the CDR3: TGTGCCAGCAGTTCCGGGGCGTACTATGGCTACACCTTC.

Turning to this clonotype: One end of the junction is discordant with germline, which a read error may explain. The chain uses TRBV15 and TRBJ1-4; no firm D call. Per germline, CDR1 LNHNV and CDR2 YYDKDF (reference sequence). The CDR3 length is 15 residues. CDR3 bases: TGTGCCACCAGCAGAGGGGCCTCAACTAGTGAAGAACTGTTTTTT. This translates into CATSRGASTSEELFF. Full variable domain (outside the CDR3, taken from reference TRBV15 and TRBJ1-4): DAMVIQNPRYQVTQFGKPVTLSCSQTLNHNVMYWYQQKSSQAPKLLFHYYDKDFNNEADTPDNFQSRRPNTSFCFLDIRSPGLGDTAMYLCATSRGASTSEELFFGSGTQLSVL.